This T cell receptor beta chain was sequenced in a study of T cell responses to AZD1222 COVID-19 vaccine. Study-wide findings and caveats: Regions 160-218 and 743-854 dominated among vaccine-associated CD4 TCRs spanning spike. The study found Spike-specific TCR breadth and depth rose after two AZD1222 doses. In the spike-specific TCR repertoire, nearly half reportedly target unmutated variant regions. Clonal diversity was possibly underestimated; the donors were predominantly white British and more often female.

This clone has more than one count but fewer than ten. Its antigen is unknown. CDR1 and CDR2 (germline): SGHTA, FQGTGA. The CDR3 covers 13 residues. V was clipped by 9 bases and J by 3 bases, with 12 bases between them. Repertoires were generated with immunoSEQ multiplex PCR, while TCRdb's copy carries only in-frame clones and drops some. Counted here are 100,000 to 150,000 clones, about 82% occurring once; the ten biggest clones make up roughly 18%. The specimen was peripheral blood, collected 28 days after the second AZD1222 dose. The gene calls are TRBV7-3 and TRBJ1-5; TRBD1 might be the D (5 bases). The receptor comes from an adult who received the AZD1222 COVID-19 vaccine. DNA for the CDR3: TGTGCCAGGGACCGGGGCTTCAATCAGCCCCAGCATTTT. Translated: CARDRGFNQPQHF.